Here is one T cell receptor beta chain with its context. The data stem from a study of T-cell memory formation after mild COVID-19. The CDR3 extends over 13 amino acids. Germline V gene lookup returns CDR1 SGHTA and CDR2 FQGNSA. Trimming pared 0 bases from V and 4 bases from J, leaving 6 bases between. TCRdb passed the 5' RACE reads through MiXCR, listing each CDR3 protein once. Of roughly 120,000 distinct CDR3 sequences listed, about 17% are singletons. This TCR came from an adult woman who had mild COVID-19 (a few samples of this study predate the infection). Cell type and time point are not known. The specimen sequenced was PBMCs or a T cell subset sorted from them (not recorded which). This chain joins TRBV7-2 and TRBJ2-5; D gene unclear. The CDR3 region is CASSLAAGETQYF. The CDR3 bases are TGTGCCAGCAGCTTAGCGGCAGGAGAGACCCAGTACTTC.